The 16 T cell receptor beta chains given below trace back to one sample, sequenced in a study of T cell responses to AZD1222 COVID-19 vaccine. TCRdb's copy holds only in-frame clones and misses some; the assay was immunoSEQ multiplex PCR. The sample carries fewer than 120,000 clones, around nine tenths recorded once. The sequences come from peripheral blood, collected on day 0 of AZD1222 vaccination. These receptors originate from an adult in good health.

This clone was observed once. V is TRBV12-3 or TRBV12-4 and J is TRBJ2-2; D remains ambiguous. The V end was cut by 7 bases, the J end by 6 bases, with 12 bases between. The CDR3 is made up of 13 amino acids. The CDR3 reads CASIKVAPGELFF. CDR3 bases: TGTGCCAGCATCAAAGTGGCCCCCGGGGAGCTGTTTTTT.

The chain uses TRBV24-1 and TRBJ2-3, with 12 bases lining up with TRBD1. The CDR3 loop spans 18 amino acids. CDR1 and CDR2 (germline): KGHDR, SFDVKD. V shed 3 bases and J 1 base; nucleotides not matched to a gene: 7. In DNA, the CDR3 is TGTGCCACCAGTGATGCAACCGGGACAGGGGGCGGCACAGATACGCAGTATTTT. Amino acid sequence: CATSDATGTGGGTDTQYF.

The rearrangement joins TRBV5-4 to TRBJ1-4; D gene ambiguous. The CDR3 consists of 13 residues. Trimming stripped 1 base from V and 3 bases from J, with 4 bases between. CDR1 is SGHNT, CDR2 YYREEE, per germline (reference sequence). The CDR3 loop reads CASSLRSNEKLFF. In nucleotides, the CDR3 is TGTGCCAGCAGCTTGCGTTCTAATGAAAAACTGTTTTTT.

J is TRBJ1-6 and V is TRBV5-4; TRBD1 agrees at 7 bases. V shed 4 bases, J shed 8 bases, and the junction held 12 bases outside the gene matches. CDR1 and CDR2 (germline): SGHNT, YYREEE (reference sequence). This CDR3 spans 16 amino acids. CDR3 region: CASSPVQETGDSPLHF. CDR3 nucleotides: TGTGCCAGCAGCCCTGTCCAGGAAACAGGGGATTCACCCCTCCACTTT. The full variable domain, with the rest looked up from reference TRBV5-4 and TRBJ1-6, is ETGVTQSPTHLIKTRGQQVTLRCSSQSGHNTVSWYQQALGQGPQFIFQYYREEENGRGNFPPRFSGLQFPNYSSELNVNALELDDSALYLCASSPVQETGDSPLHFGNGTRLTVT.

The V call is TRBV7-6, the J call TRBJ2-2, with D perhaps TRBD2 (6 bases). CDR1 is SGHVS, CDR2 FNYEAQ, per germline. V was shortened by 4 bases and J by 2 bases, with 11 bases between the two germline ends. The CDR3 has 15 residues. The CDR3 nucleotides read TGTGCCAGCAGCTCCTCTAGCGTCAACACCGGGGAGCTGTTTTTT. Protein: CASSSSSVNTGELFF.

The chain joins TRBV7-8 to TRBJ1-1; D is uncertain. The V end was cut by 3 bases, the J end by 8 bases, with 16 bases between. This CDR3 has 14 residues. Germline loops: CDR1 SGHVS, CDR2 FQNEAQ. CDR3 nucleotide sequence: TGTGCCAGCAGCTTCACCGGCGCCCGTGGAGAAGCTTTCTTT. Translation: CASSFTGARGEAFF.

V is TRBV4-2 and J is TRBJ1-3; D is undetermined. CDR1 and CDR2 from the germline V gene are LGHNA and YNFKEQ. The CDR3 runs 17 residues. V lost 3 bases to trimming and J lost 0 bases, with 15 bases between them. The CDR3 nucleotides read TGTGCCAGCAGCCAGATCTTAGACCTCAACTCTGGAAACACCATATATTTT. It encodes CASSQILDLNSGNTIYF.

J is TRBJ1-1 and V is TRBV12-3 or TRBV12-4; D unresolved. Trimming removed 2 bases from V and 4 bases from J, with 8 bases in between. The CDR3 is 13 amino acids. The CDR3 DNA reads as TGTGCCAGCAGTTTATCCCCGATCACTGAAGCTTTCTTT. Translating gives CASSLSPITEAFF.

This chain uses TRBV20-1 with TRBJ1-2; D is possibly TRBD1 (6 bases). With 4 bases removed from V and 8 bases from J, the gap between germline ends came to 8 bases. The CDR3 spans 10 residues. Germline V gene data show CDR1 as DFQATT and CDR2 as SNEGSKA (reference sequence). The DNA of the CDR3 is TGCAGTGCTACAGGGGAGGGCTACACCTTC. It yields the protein CSATGEGYTF.

The chain joins TRBV7-2 to TRBJ2-7; D gene ambiguous. Germline CDR1 SGHTA, CDR2 FQGNSA. Deletions cut 0 bases from V and 4 bases from J, with 7 bases between. The CDR3 length is 13 residues. The CDR3: CASSLAQSYEQYF. The CDR3, as DNA: TGTGCCAGCAGCTTAGCCCAGAGTTACGAGCAGTACTTC.

This clone has just one count. The chain links TRBV4-2 to TRBJ1-4; 9 bases fit TRBD1. CDR1 and CDR2 (germline): LGHNA, YNFKEQ. V was clipped by 4 bases and J by 6 bases; unmatched bases: 6. The CDR3 is 15 residues long. The CDR3 loop is CASSPWDREHEKLFF. CDR3 bases: TGTGCCAGCAGCCCGTGGGACAGGGAGCATGAAAAACTGTTTTTT.

The chain carries TRBV5-1 and TRBJ2-7; 12 bases match TRBD1. The CDR3 runs to 18 residues. After removal of 4 bases from V and 6 bases from J, the junction contained 17 bases not matched to a gene. CDR1 SGHRS and CDR2 YFSETQ come from the germline V gene. The CDR3 region has the DNA TGCGCCAGCAGCCCGGTCCCGGGACAGGGGGCGCGTTACGGCGAGCAGTACTTC. The encoded protein is CASSPVPGQGARYGEQYF. Drawing the rest from reference TRBV5-1 and TRBJ2-7, the complete variable domain is KAGVTQTPRYLIKTRGQQVTLSCSPISGHRSVSWYQQTPGQGLQFLFEYFSETQRNKGNFPGRFSGRQFSNSRSEMNVSTLELGDSALYLCASSPVPGQGARYGEQYFGPGTRLTVT.

This clone is medium-sized in the sample. CDR3 sequence reads: CASSLNRDGETQYF. The DNA of the CDR3 is TGTGCCAGCAGCTTAAACAGGGATGGAGAGACCCAGTACTTC. The chain employs TRBV4-2 and TRBJ2-5; maybe TRBD1 (6 bases). The CDR3 is 14 residues long. Deletions cut 5 bases from V and 4 bases from J, with 14 bases between. From germline, CDR1 is LGHNA and CDR2 YNFKEQ.

The rearrangement uses TRBV5-4 and TRBJ2-3, with D maybe TRBD1 (6 bases). From germline, CDR1 is SGHNT and CDR2 YYREEE (reference sequence). Trimming removed 0 bases from V and 10 bases from J, with 15 bases in between. The CDR3 is made up of 14 amino acids. In DNA, the CDR3 is TGTGCCAGCAGCTTGGAAATCGGGACACCCCCGCAGTATTTT. Residues: CASSLEIGTPPQYF. The full variable domain, its missing parts supplied by reference TRBV5-4 and TRBJ2-3, is ETGVTQSPTHLIKTRGQQVTLRCSSQSGHNTVSWYQQALGQGPQFIFQYYREEENGRGNFPPRFSGLQFPNYSSELNVNALELDDSALYLCASSLEIGTPPQYFGPGTRLTVL.

This sequence joins TRBV29-1 and TRBJ2-5; D gene unclear. Germline lookup yields CDR1 SQVTM and CDR2 ANQGSEA. Trimming removed 6 bases at V and 1 base at J, with 12 bases between. The CDR3 covers 13 residues. CDR3 coding DNA: TGCAGCGTCGAGACGGATCCCCAAGAGACCCAGTACTTC. Its protein is CSVETDPQETQYF.

This clone has only one observation. J is TRBJ1-5 and V is TRBV15; TRBD1 aligns across 9 bases. Germline lookup yields CDR1 LNHNV and CDR2 YYDKDF (reference sequence). V shed 3 bases, J shed 5 bases, and the junction held 8 bases outside the gene matches. The CDR3 sequence is 16 residues long. CDR3 sequence reads: CATSRRTGGAYQPQHF. Written as DNA, the CDR3 is TGTGCCACCAGCAGGCGCACAGGGGGCGCTTATCAGCCCCAGCATTTT.